Presented here are 20 T cell receptor beta chains from one specimen sequenced in a study of T cell repertoires and leukemia-associated antigens. The antigens of these receptors remain unknown. MiXCR, run by TCRdb on the 5' RACE reads, gives a single entry per CDR3 protein. Here the sample spans some 13,000 distinct CDR3 sequences, more than 30% being singletons. Sequencing was performed on CD3+ T cells sorted from blood and cultured. The source is a female donor in good health.

The table lists this clonotype with many counts. V usage is TRBV7-2 and J usage is TRBJ2-5, with D tentatively TRBD1 or TRBD2 (5 bases each). V was shortened by 5 bases and J by 4 bases, with 14 bases between the two germline ends. The germline gives CDR1 SGHTA, CDR2 FQGNSA. The CDR3 spans 14 residues. This chain's CDR3 is CASSPGASGETQYF. For the CDR3, the DNA is TGTGCCAGCAGCCCCGGGGCTAGTGGAGAGACCCAGTACTTC.

This clonotype appeared a few times. V is TRBV5-1 and J is TRBJ1-2, with D hard to call. Trimming left V 4 bases short and J 3 bases short, with 7 bases between. Germline V gene data show CDR1 as SGHRS and CDR2 as YFSETQ. The CDR3 consists of 12 residues. The chain's CDR3 is CASSGQDYGYTF. In DNA form, the CDR3 reads TGCGCCAGCAGCGGCCAGGACTATGGCTACACCTTC.

This sequence joins TRBV3-1 and TRBJ1-5; the match to TRBD1 covers 7 bases. Germline V gene lookup returns CDR1 LGHDT and CDR2 YNNKEL (reference sequence). Unmatched junction bases numbered 5, after V lost 3 bases and J lost 6 bases. The CDR3 is 14 amino acids. The CDR3 nucleotides read TGTGCCAGCAGCCAGACAGGGTTTGGTCAGCCCCAGCATTTT. Translation gives CASSQTGFGQPQHF.

This clonotype was recorded many times. The genes are TRBV18 and TRBJ2-7; no clear D. The germline gives CDR1 KGHSH, CDR2 LQKENI. The V end was cut by 1 base, the J end by 5 bases, with 9 bases between. The length of the CDR3 is 13 residues. The CDR3 here is CASSPLSGDEQYF. The CDR3 nucleotides read TGTGCCAGCTCACCACTTTCGGGCGACGAGCAGTACTTC.

By share of the sample, this clonotype is medium-sized (0.01 to 0.1%). DNA for the CDR3: TGTGCCAGCAGCCCCAAAGGGGGATCCCGCTCCTACGAGCAGTACTTC. Its protein product is CASSPKGGSRSYEQYF. The V gene is TRBV7-3, the J gene TRBJ2-7; D is possibly TRBD1 (6 bases). CDR3 length: 16 residues. V was cut by 5 bases and J by 0 bases, with 17 bases left in between. Germline values: CDR1 SGHTA, CDR2 FQGTGA.

This clonotype was recorded at least ten times. The CDR3 DNA is TGTGCCAGCAGCCCACAGGGGACTACAGATACGCAGTATTTT. Translated, it gives CASSPQGTTDTQYF. V is TRBV3-1 and J is TRBJ2-3; tentatively, D is TRBD1 (7 bases). V was trimmed by 4 bases and J by 3 bases, leaving 11 bases between them. The CDR3 is 14 residues long. Per germline, CDR1 LGHDT and CDR2 YNNKEL (reference sequence).

This clonotype came up many times. The chain is built from TRBV7-9 and TRBJ2-1, with 10 bases lining up with TRBD2. CDR1 SEHNR and CDR2 FQNEAQ come from the germline V gene (reference sequence). After removal of 0 bases from V and 7 bases from J, the junction contained 3 bases not matched to a gene. CDR3 length equals 15 residues. The DNA for the CDR3 is TGTGCCAGCAGCTTAGCTAGCGGGAGGTTAAATGAGCAGTTCTTC. It translates to CASSLASGRLNEQFF.

As for this clonotype: A read error may account for a junction end that differs from germline. V usage is TRBV25-1 and J usage is TRBJ2-1, with D tentatively TRBD2 (5 bases). There are 14 residues in the CDR3. The germline CDR1 and CDR2 sequences are MGHDK and SYGVNS. Written as DNA, the CDR3 is TGTGCCCGCAGTGAACCGAGGGCCGTGCATGAGCAGTTCTTC. Its protein product is CARSEPRAVHEQFF.

This clonotype was seen at least ten times. The gene calls are TRBV11-2 and TRBJ2-1, with 8 bases aligning to TRBD1. Germline-derived CDR1 and CDR2 are SGHAT and FQNNGV. The CDR3 totals 16 residues. V was clipped by 1 base and J by 8 bases; unmatched bases: 10. The DNA of the CDR3 is TGTGCCAGCAGCTTAGGGGACAGGACCCTATGGGATGAGCAGTTCTTC. Amino acid sequence: CASSLGDRTLWDEQFF.

This clonotype has just a few counts. A read error may account for a junction end that differs from germline. The chain joins TRBV10-2 to TRBJ2-7, with 11 bases that match TRBD2. Germline values: CDR1 WSHSY, CDR2 SAAADI. This CDR3 has 15 residues. The CDR3 region has the DNA TGCGCCGGCAGCCAAGCTAGCGGGAGGATCAACGAGCAGTACTTC. Protein sequence: CAGSQASGRINEQYF.

Worth noting for this clonotype: One end of the junction fails to match germline, which may point to a read error. This chain connects TRBV28 to TRBJ2-2, with no clear D. Germline V lookup: CDR1 MDHEN, CDR2 SYDVKM. The CDR3 extends over 13 amino acids. As DNA, the CDR3 is TGCGCCAAAAAGGACCCGAGCACCGGGGAGCTGTTTTTT. Protein: CAKKDPSTGELFF.

This clonotype came up many times. J is TRBJ2-2 and V is TRBV7-9; D is ambiguous. The CDR3 contains 15 residues. Per germline, CDR1 SEHNR and CDR2 FQNEAQ (reference sequence). Trimming left V 3 bases short and J 6 bases short, with 14 bases between. DNA of the CDR3: TGTGCCAGCAGCTTTAAAGGGAATATCCCCGGGGAGCTGTTTTTT. Residues: CASSFKGNIPGELFF.

The V and J genes are TRBV19 and TRBJ2-1, with TRBD2 matching 10 bases. Per germline, CDR1 LNHDA and CDR2 SQIVND (reference sequence). The CDR3 has 16 residues. After removal of 8 bases from V and 2 bases from J, the junction contained 9 bases not matched to a gene. The CDR3 reads CASSIRTSGTYNEQFF. The CDR3 nucleotides are TGTGCCAGTTCGATAAGGACTAGCGGTACCTACAATGAGCAGTTCTTC. The whole variable domain, remainder taken from reference TRBV19 and TRBJ2-1, is DGGITQSPKYLFRKEGQNVTLSCEQNLNHDAMYWYRQDPGQGLRLIYYSQIVNDFQKGDIAEGYSVSREKKESFPLTVTSAQKNPTAFYLCASSIRTSGTYNEQFFGPGTRLTVL.

This clonotype was found many times. J is TRBJ2-1 and V is TRBV14; TRBD2 matches 7 bases. After removal of 10 bases from V and 8 bases from J, the junction contained 14 bases not matched to a gene. The CDR3 contains 14 residues. In germline, CDR1 is SGHDN, CDR2 FVKESK. The CDR3 DNA sequence: TGTGCCACTGTACTAGCGTGGGACTCCGATGAGCAGTTCTTC. Its translation is CATVLAWDSDEQFF.

This clonotype showed up just once. The chain joins TRBV29-1 to TRBJ2-1; perhaps TRBD2 as D (7 bases). CDR1 SQVTM and CDR2 ANQGSEA come from the germline V gene. This CDR3 contains 15 residues. V shed 4 bases and J shed 0 bases, with 13 bases lying between them. CDR3 sequence (DNA): TGCAGCGTTGTTCGGGGGGCAGGCTCCTACAATGAGCAGTTCTTC. This encodes CSVVRGAGSYNEQFF.

The table lists this clonotype with a count of one. V is TRBV27 and J is TRBJ2-1; 12 bases line up with TRBD2. There are 14 residues in the CDR3. Trimming removed 6 bases from V and 7 bases from J; junction bases left unmatched: 4. Germline-derived CDR1 and CDR2 are MNHEY and SMNVEV (reference sequence). The CDR3 sequence is CASSQTSGRNEQFF. The CDR3 DNA reads as TGTGCCAGCAGCCAGACTAGCGGGAGAAATGAGCAGTTCTTC.

This clonotype is medium-sized by share. The rearrangement links TRBV20-1 to TRBJ2-1; 8 bases fit TRBD1. CDR3 length: 14 residues. Unmatched junction bases numbered 6, after V lost 5 bases and J lost 3 bases. Germline V CDR1 and CDR2: DFQATT, SNEGSKA (reference sequence). In nucleotides, the CDR3 is TGCAGTGCTCTACGGACAGGGCACTACAATGAGCAGTTCTTC. Protein product: CSALRTGHYNEQFF.

The V and J genes are TRBV20-1 and TRBJ1-5, with a possible D match to TRBD1 (6 bases). Germline CDR1 is DFQATT and CDR2 is SNEGSKA (reference sequence). Trimming shortened V by 3 bases and J by 4 bases, and 16 bases separated the two germline ends. This CDR3 comprises 15 residues. The CDR3: CSASEGGAENQPQHF. The CDR3 bases are TGCAGTGCTAGCGAAGGGGGGGCAGAGAATCAGCCCCAGCATTTT.

This clonotype was found a few times. At one end the junction does not follow the germline gene, possibly because of a read error. The rearrangement links TRBV20-1 to TRBJ2-3; D might be TRBD1 (5 bases). Germline-derived CDR1 and CDR2 are DFQATT and SNEGSKA (reference sequence). The CDR3 runs 13 residues. The CDR3 loop is CSAMTAITDTQYF. As DNA, the CDR3 is TGTAGTGCTATGACAGCGATCACAGATACGCAGTATTTT.

This clonotype has a count of ten or more. This chain uses TRBV11-2 with TRBJ2-3; the match to TRBD2 covers 13 bases. V lost 5 bases, J lost 6 bases, and 17 bases stayed unmatched. Germline lookup yields CDR1 SGHAT and CDR2 FQNNGV. CDR3 length equals 19 residues. CDR3 protein: CASSRFGGLAGEGADTQYF. The CDR3 DNA reads TGTGCCAGCAGCCGGTTTGGAGGACTAGCGGGAGAGGGGGCGGATACGCAGTATTTT.